What follows is one T cell receptor (beta chain) and its context. Measured with immunoSEQ multiplex PCR; TCRdb has only the in-frame clones, and not every one. The sample has some 1 million clones, around 74% seen once. These data originate in a study of shared clonotypes between healthy human individuals. The clonotype originates from a man aged 18-30 years in good health. Sample: memory CD4+ T cells sorted from blood. Described subset: CD45RA-negative fraction.

The CDR3 sequence is CASSRTGFTEAFF. CDR3 DNA: TGTGCCAGCAGCCGGACAGGGTTTACTGAAGCTTTCTTT. V usage is TRBV27 and J usage is TRBJ1-1; 8 nucleotides line up with TRBD1. The V segment lost 6 bases and the J segment 5 bases; nucleotides outside the gene matches: 5. The CDR3 runs to 13 residues. Per the germline V gene, CDR1 is MNHEY and CDR2 is SMNVEV (reference sequence).